This T cell receptor beta chain is drawn from a study of T cells in localized non-small cell lung cancer. Some clones are missing from TCRdb's copy, which holds only in-frame ones; the method was immunoSEQ multiplex PCR. The sample lists about 79,000 clones, 70% to 90% occurring once. A remark on this clone: Its antigen is not known.

With V trimmed by 0 bases and J by 5 bases, 8 bases remained unmatched. The CDR3 extends over 16 amino acids. CDR1 SGHDT and CDR2 YYEEEE come from the germline V gene. Whole-study findings and limits: Paired adjacent lung recovered a median around 60 of the top 100 tumor clones.

This rearrangement joins TRBV5-6 to TRBJ2-3; 8 bases are shared with TRBD2. The receptor's source is a woman aged 35-70 years with stage I squamous cell lung carcinoma. Source: peripheral blood, taken before any cancer treatment. The CDR3 is CASSLGVAGGLDTQYF. The CDR3 DNA reads TGTGCCAGCAGCTTGGGCGTTGCGGGGGGACTAGATACGCAGTATTTT.